Reported below is one T cell receptor beta chain. The data belong to a study of blood T cell repertoires in COVID-19. As for the study in general: There were acute and convalescent COVID-19 samples, and they came from the United States, Italy and Spain. In each case, the material was cDNA or gDNA derived from T cells, B-cell-depleted T cells, or PBMCs.

Germline lookup yields CDR1 SGHNT and CDR2 YENEEA. Trimming removed 3 bases at V and 0 bases at J, with 8 bases between. The CDR3 covers 14 residues. Authors' data handling: Amplification with reference gene primers provided the estimates of nucleated cell counts. Here immunoSEQ multiplex PCR was the method, and the copy in TCRdb shows in-frame clones only, minus some. V and J calls and clone size are given by that table; D and trimming were obtained from the DNA. The sample carries more than 70,000 clones, around 86% recorded once. This clonotype was sampled from a man in his fifties or sixties with active or convalescent COVID-19. Source material: peripheral blood. The chain uses TRBV11-3 and TRBJ2-5; a weak D match, TRBD1 (5 bases). Here the CDR3 DNA reads TGTGCCAGCAGCTTGGGGCTTCACCAAGAGACCCAGTACTTC. Amino acid sequence: CASSLGLHQETQYF.